Listed below are T cell receptor beta chains from one sample, sequenced in a study of blood T cell repertoires in COVID-19. The repertoire was sequenced with immunoSEQ multiplex PCR; TCRdb's copy has only in-frame clones and lacks some. The profile covers 80,000 or so clones, with 86% appearing a single time and over 15% taken by the ten largest. Specimen: peripheral blood. The source of these receptors is a human donor in a cohort sampled during active COVID-19. The CDR3 runs from the conserved cysteine through the conserved F or W. Fields, in order: D gene, CDR3 length, J gene, V gene, clone size, CDR3 DNA, CDR3 protein. The D gene is left open where the match is weak. Only some rows state a clone size, as once, few, many or a class for expanded clones.

>-|13|TRBJ1-4|TRBV28|-
TGTGCCAGCAGTTATTGGACAGTTGAAAAACTGTTTTTT
CASSYWTVEKLFF
>TRBD1|14|TRBJ2-1|TRBV10-3|-
TGTGCCATCGGAACGACAGGGAAATACAATGAGCAGTTCTTC
CAIGTTGKYNEQFF
>TRBD1|17|TRBJ1-6|TRBV19|once
TGTGCCAGTACCCTAACGGCGGTCACAGGGGTAAATTCACCCCTCCACTTT
CASTLTAVTGVNSPLHF
>TRBD1|15|TRBJ2-7|TRBV5-8|-
TGTGCCAGCAGCTTGGGACAGGGGCTAACCTACGAGCAGTACTTC
CASSLGQGLTYEQYF
>-|13|TRBJ1-1|TRBV5-1|-
TGCGCCAGCAGCTTGGCAGGGGAGACTGAAGCTTTCTTT
CASSLAGETEAFF
>-|14|TRBJ1-5|TRBV28|-
TGTGCCAGCAGTTCTCAACAGGGTGTTCAGCCCCAGCATTTT
CASSSQQGVQPQHF
>-|17|TRBJ2-6|TRBV18|-
TGTGCCAGCTCACCATCTCTCGGGGGCTCTGGGGCCAACGTCCTGACTTTC
CASSPSLGGSGANVLTF
>-|16|TRBJ1-5|TRBV19|-
TGTGCCAGTAGGAATTCGGGGGGGCCAGATAATCAGCCCCAGCATTTT
CASRNSGGPDNQPQHF
>-|17|TRBJ2-3|TRBV6-2/TRBV6-3|-
TGTGCCAGCAGTTACGCCTCAATCGGGACTAGCACAGATACGCAGTATTTT
CASSYASIGTSTDTQYF
>TRBD2|14|TRBJ2-7|TRBV9|-
TGTGCCAGCAGCGTAGAGCTAGCGGATTACGAGCAGTACTTC
CASSVELADYEQYF
>-|14|TRBJ1-5|TRBV2|-
TGTGCCATCCAGGACAGTTATAGCAATCAGCCCCAGCATTTT
CAIQDSYSNQPQHF
>-|15|TRBJ1-1|TRBV20-1|-
TGCAGTGCTAGTAGACCCGTGTTGCCCTTGAGGGAAGCTTTCTTT
CSASRPVLPLREAFF
>-|13|TRBJ1-1|TRBV7-3|-
TGTGCCAGCAGCCCCCAGGACAGCACTGAAGCTTTCTTT
CASSPQDSTEAFF
>TRBD2|16|TRBJ2-2|TRBV19|-
TGTGCCAGTAGGGCCGTCGGGAGGGCCAGGACCGGGGAGCTGTTTTTT
CASRAVGRARTGELFF
>TRBD1|13|TRBJ1-1|TRBV19|-
TGTGCCAGTAGTTCAGTGGGACAGGGTGAAGCTTTCTTT
CASSSVGQGEAFF